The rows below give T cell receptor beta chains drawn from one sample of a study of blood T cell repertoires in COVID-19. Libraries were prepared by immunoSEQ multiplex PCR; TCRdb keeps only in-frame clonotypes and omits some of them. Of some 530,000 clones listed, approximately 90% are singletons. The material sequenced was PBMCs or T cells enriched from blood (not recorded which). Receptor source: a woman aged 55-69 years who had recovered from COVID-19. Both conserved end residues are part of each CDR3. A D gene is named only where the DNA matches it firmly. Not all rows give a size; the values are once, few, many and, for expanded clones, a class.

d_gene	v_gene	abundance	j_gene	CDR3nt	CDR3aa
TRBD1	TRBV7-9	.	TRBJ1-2	TGTGCCAGCAGCCCGGGACAGCCTAACTATGGCTACACCTTC	CASSPGQPNYGYTF
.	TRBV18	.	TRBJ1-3	TGTGCCAGCTCACCGGGGCTGGTCTCTGGAAACACCATATATTTT	CASSPGLVSGNTIYF
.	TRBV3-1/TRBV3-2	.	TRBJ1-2	TGTGCCAGCAGCCAAGCGGGAGGATTAAAGTATGGCTACACCTTC	CASSQAGGLKYGYTF
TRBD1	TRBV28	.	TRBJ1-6	TGTGCCAGCAGCCTTTCCAGGGGGTACTCACCCCTCCACTTT	CASSLSRGYSPLHF
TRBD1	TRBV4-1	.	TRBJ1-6	TGCGCCAGCAGCCACCCTGGGGGACAGGGACATTCACCCCTCCACTTT	CASSHPGGQGHSPLHF
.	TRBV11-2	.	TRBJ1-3	TGTGCCAGCAGCTTCCTCCGTCCCGGAAACACCATATATTTT	CASSFLRPGNTIYF
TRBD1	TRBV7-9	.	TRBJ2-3	TGTGCCAGCAGCTTCCCTCAGGGGGCAAAGTGGACGCAGTATTTT	CASSFPQGAKWTQYF
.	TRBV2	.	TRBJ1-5	TGTGCCAGCAGTGTGGCCGGAGGCAATCAGCCCCAGCATTTT	CASSVAGGNQPQHF
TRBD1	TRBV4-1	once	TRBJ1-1	TGCGCCAGCAGCCAAGGCCTTCAGGGGGTGACTGAAGCTTTCTTT	CASSQGLQGVTEAFF
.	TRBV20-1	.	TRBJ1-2	TGCAGTGCTAGTGTATCAGGGATCGGCTACACCTTC	CSASVSGIGYTF
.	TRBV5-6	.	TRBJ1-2	TGTGCCAGCACCCCGGGACAAGGGAACTATGGCTACACCTTC	CASTPGQGNYGYTF
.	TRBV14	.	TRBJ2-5	TGTGCCAGCAGCACCTGGACAGAAGAGACCCAGTACTTC	CASSTWTEETQYF
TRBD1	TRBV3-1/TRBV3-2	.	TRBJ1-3	TGTGCCAGCAGCCTAAGGACAGGTTTGACGGGAAACACCATATATTTT	CASSLRTGLTGNTIYF
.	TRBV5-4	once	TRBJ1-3	TGTGCCAGCAGCTTGATATCTCCAGGGCTCTCTGGAAACACCATATATTTT	CASSLISPGLSGNTIYF